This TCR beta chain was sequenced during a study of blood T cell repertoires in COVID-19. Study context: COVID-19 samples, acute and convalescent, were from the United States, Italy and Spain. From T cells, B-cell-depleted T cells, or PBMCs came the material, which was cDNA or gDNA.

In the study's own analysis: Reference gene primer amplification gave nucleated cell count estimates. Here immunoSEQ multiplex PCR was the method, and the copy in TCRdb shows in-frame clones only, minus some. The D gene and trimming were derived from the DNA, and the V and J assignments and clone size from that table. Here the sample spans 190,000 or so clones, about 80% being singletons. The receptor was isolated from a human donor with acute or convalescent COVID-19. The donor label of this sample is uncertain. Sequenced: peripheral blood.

The chain's CDR3 is CASSQGGQGIVPLHF. CDR3 bases: TGTGCCAGCAGCCAAGGCGGACAGGGGATAGTCCCCCTCCACTTT. The gene calls are TRBV3-1 (or the pseudogene TRBV3-2) and TRBJ1-6; 9 positions agree with TRBD1. This CDR3 comprises 15 residues. Trimming took 1 base from V and 13 from J; bases not matched to a gene: 8. Germline assignment: CDR1 LGHDT and CDR2 YNNKEL (reference sequence).